These T cell receptor beta chains were read from a single sample in a study of T-cell reconstitution after alpha-beta-depleted transplantation in children. Each CDR3 protein gets one entry after TCRdb re-called the PCR reads with MiXCR. Among 200,000 or so distinct CDR3 sequences listed, under 8.5% were seen once. The starting material was PBMCs, obtained before TCRalphabeta/CD19-depleted stem cell transplant. The receptors were gathered from a boy aged 2-15 years with acute lymphoblastic leukemia, due to receive a stem cell transplant. Both conserved end residues are part of each CDR3. The D gene is left open where the match is weak. Not every row has a clone size; where given, it reads once, few, many or a size class.

d_call clone_size j_call v_call cdr3_aa cdr3_nt
TRBD2 few TRBJ2-2 TRBV20-1 CSARAGGASGGPRVTGELFF TGCAGTGCTAGAGCTGGAGGAGCTAGCGGGGGGCCTCGGGTCACCGGGGAGCTGTTTTTT
NA many TRBJ2-3 TRBV20-1 CSGEGQTTDTQYF TGCAGTGGGGAGGGACAGACCACAGATACGCAGTATTTT
NA many TRBJ2-2 TRBV29-1 CSVGNTGELFF TGCAGCGTTGGGAACACCGGGGAGCTGTTTTTT
TRBD2 many TRBJ2-7 TRBV10-3 CAISGSTSVMVEQYF TGTGCCATCAGTGGAAGCACTAGCGTCATGGTCGAGCAGTACTTC
NA once TRBJ2-7 TRBV6-2/TRBV6-3 CASSDTSGEFNYEQYF TGTGCCAGCAGTGACACCTCCGGTGAGTTCAACTACGAGCAGTACTTC
TRBD2 many TRBJ2-1 TRBV28 CASSFGGGRALYNEQFF TGTGCCAGCAGTTTTGGGGGTGGGAGGGCCCTTTACAATGAGCAGTTCTTC
NA many TRBJ2-1 TRBV6-5 CASSYAGRKGNEQFF TGTGCCAGCAGTTACGCGGGGCGAAAGGGGAATGAGCAGTTCTTC
NA many TRBJ1-1 TRBV6-5 CASSYSSGFEAFF TGTGCCAGCAGTTACTCGTCGGGCTTTGAAGCTTTCTTT
TRBD1 many TRBJ2-5 TRBV27 CASSLSQGDSQETQYF TGTGCCAGCAGTTTATCACAGGGGGATTCCCAAGAGACCCAGTACTTC
NA NA TRBJ2-6 TRBV2 CASRWIGSGANVLTF TGTGCCAGCCGCTGGATTGGGTCTGGGGCCAACGTCCTGACTTTC
TRBD2 many TRBJ2-1 TRBV28 CASSLAGVPYNEQFF TGTGCCAGCAGTTTAGCGGGAGTCCCCTACAATGAGCAGTTCTTC
NA many TRBJ2-7 TRBV5-1 CASSLETGSYEQYF TGCGCCAGCAGCTTGGAGACAGGTTCCTACGAGCAGTACTTC
NA few TRBJ2-7 TRBV19 CASGGPRSYEQYF TGTGCCAGTGGGGGCCCCCGATCCTACGAGCAGTACTTC
NA NA TRBJ2-1 TRBV10-3 CAISVGYRSEMPNEQFF TGTGCCATCAGTGTAGGTTATCGCAGCGAAATGCCCAATGAGCAGTTCTTC